Below are 21 T cell receptor beta chains sequenced from a single sample in a study of persistence of HIV-infected CD4 T cells. An overlapping HIV-1 Gag peptide pool stimulated these cells at 0.95 to 1 ug/peptide/mL. CD40L-negative CD69-negative CD45RO-high memory CD4+ T cells were sorted as populations depleted of antigen-responding cells. This was the immunoSEQ version 4 assay in survey mode. Using immunoSEQ multiplex PCR, the repertoire was profiled, and TCRdb retains in-frame clones only, with some absent. The data contain tens of thousands of clones, more than 70% of them seen just once; the ten biggest clones take up around 1.7%. The antigens for these receptors are not known. Sequencing used CD4+ T cells sorted from PBMCs after roughly 18-hour stimulation, obtained from a patient who received antiretroviral therapy. Every receptor here comes from an adult man with HIV who was CMV-seropositive.

The chain couples TRBV24-1 to TRBJ2-3, with D perhaps assigned TRBD1 or TRBD2 (5 bases each). The CDR3 spans 16 residues. The V gene's germline CDR1 is KGHDR and CDR2 SFDVKD. V lost 4 bases and J 2 bases, leaving 15 bases between the germline ends. The CDR3 loop reads CATSEPSGSPTDTQYF. The CDR3 region has the DNA TGTGCCACCAGTGAACCTTCAGGGAGTCCCACAGATACGCAGTATTTT.

The rearrangement links TRBV7-9 to TRBJ1-6, with D perhaps matching TRBD1 (5 bases). Germline V lookup: CDR1 SEHNR, CDR2 FQNEAQ (reference sequence). Trimming pared 6 bases from V and 5 bases from J, leaving 11 bases between. The CDR3 extends over 14 amino acids. The CDR3 DNA reads as TGTGCCAGCAGTACAGGAGGGGATAATTCACCCCTCCACTTT. Translating gives CASSTGGDNSPLHF.

The CDR3 here is CASSDGADPEAFF. The CDR3 DNA sequence: TGCGCCAGCAGCGACGGAGCAGACCCTGAAGCTTTCTTT. J is TRBJ1-1 and V is TRBV5-1; D is uncertain. Germline values: CDR1 SGHRS, CDR2 YFSETQ. The V gene lost 4 bases and the J gene lost 6 bases, with 13 bases spanning the gap. The CDR3 covers 13 residues.

V and J are TRBV20-1 and TRBJ2-7; no firm D call. From germline, CDR1 is DFQATT and CDR2 SNEGSKA (reference sequence). CDR3 length: 13 amino acids. The ends were cut back, 3 bases at V and 3 bases at J, with 12 bases in the middle. CDR3 sequence (DNA): TGCAGTGCTAGTGAGCAACTTTACTACGAGCAGTACTTC. Translated: CSASEQLYYEQYF.

This rearrangement joins TRBV9 to TRBJ1-4; 11 bases line up with TRBD1. The CDR3 has 15 amino acids. The junction had 2 bases not matched to a gene; V was cut back by 0 bases and J by 7 bases. Germline assignment: CDR1 SGDLS and CDR2 YYNGEE. This CDR3 reads CASSVEDRGPEKLFF. In nucleotides, the CDR3 is TGTGCCAGCAGCGTAGAGGACAGGGGGCCTGAAAAACTGTTTTTT.

The chain links TRBV2 to TRBJ1-5; 7 bases map to TRBD1. Germline V lookup: CDR1 SNHLY, CDR2 FYNNEI. The CDR3 sequence is 16 residues long. Losses at the gene ends were 1 base for V and 4 bases for J; bases not matched to a gene: 7. CDR3 sequence reads: CASSEGEQGFNQPQHF. The CDR3 region has the DNA TGTGCCAGCAGTGAAGGGGAACAGGGGTTTAATCAGCCCCAGCATTTT.

This clone appeared a single time. The chain has TRBV5-1 and TRBJ2-2, with D tentatively TRBD2 (5 bases). Germline CDR1 is SGHRS and CDR2 is YFSETQ. V was pared by 4 bases and J by 4 bases, with 14 bases between. This CDR3 spans 15 amino acids. CDR3 sequence (DNA): TGCGCCAGCAGCATGGACGGGGAGCGCACCGGGGAGCTGTTTTTT. Amino acid sequence: CASSMDGERTGELFF.

V gene TRBV3-1 (or the pseudogene TRBV3-2) combines with J gene TRBJ1-2; D perhaps matches TRBD1 (5 bases). Germline V CDR1 and CDR2: LGHDT, YNNKEL (reference sequence). Trimming left V 0 bases short and J 8 bases short, with 19 bases between. The CDR3 is 16 amino acids. The CDR3 region is CASSQDQWGKGRGYTF. The CDR3 nucleotides are TGTGCCAGCAGCCAAGATCAATGGGGAAAGGGGCGAGGCTACACCTTC.

The genes are TRBV6-1 and TRBJ1-1; tentative D call: TRBD1 (5 bases). This CDR3 has 13 residues. V lost 1 base and J 5 bases, leaving 8 bases between the germline ends. Per the germline V gene, CDR1 is MNHNS and CDR2 is SASEGT. This chain's CDR3 is CASSEVRGTEAFF. DNA of the CDR3: TGTGCCAGCAGTGAAGTGAGGGGAACTGAAGCTTTCTTT.

The chain recombines TRBV19 with TRBJ2-7; 8 nucleotides line up with TRBD1. Germline V gene sequence: CDR1 LNHDA, CDR2 SQIVND (reference sequence). Trimming at V came to 4 bases and at J to 4 bases, leaving 6 bases not matched to a gene. This CDR3 spans 14 amino acids. CDR3 in amino acids: CASSTRTGRYEQYF. The CDR3, as DNA: TGTGCCAGTAGTACTCGGACAGGGAGATACGAGCAGTACTTC.

The chain carries TRBV28 and TRBJ1-3; D is unclear. V was pared by 4 bases and J by 2 bases, with 12 bases between. This CDR3 comprises 15 residues. The germline V gene has CDR1 MDHEN and CDR2 SYDVKM. CDR3 DNA sequence: TGTGCCAGCAGTTCCCACTCCGGGCCTGGAAACACCATATATTTT. This encodes CASSSHSGPGNTIYF.

The CDR3 here is CATSGHSATNEKLFF. CDR3 DNA: TGTGCCACCAGCGGTCACAGTGCAACTAATGAAAAACTGTTTTTT. This chain joins TRBV15 and TRBJ1-4; D is undetermined. Per germline, CDR1 LNHNV and CDR2 YYDKDF (reference sequence). Trimming shortened V by 5 bases and J by 0 bases, and 10 bases separated the two germline ends. There are 15 residues in the CDR3.

The chain joins TRBV18 to TRBJ1-1; TRBD1 aligns across 9 bases. Germline CDR1 is KGHSH and CDR2 is LQKENI. The CDR3 contains 15 residues. Trimming at V came to 8 bases and at J to 4 bases, leaving 11 bases not matched to a gene. The CDR3 DNA reads as TGTGCCAGCCAATTTTCTCCGGGACAGGGCACTGAAGCTTTCTTT. Translating gives CASQFSPGQGTEAFF.

J is TRBJ2-3 and V is TRBV3-1 (or the pseudogene TRBV3-2); D might be TRBD2 (7 bases). This CDR3 contains 14 residues. Trimming shortened V by 6 bases and J by 2 bases, and 12 bases separated the two germline ends. Germline CDR1 is LGHDT and CDR2 is YNNKEL (reference sequence). CDR3 DNA sequence: TGTGCCAGCAGGAAGGGGGGGCCCACAGATACGCAGTATTTT. It translates to CASRKGGPTDTQYF.

The V call is TRBV6-5, the J call TRBJ2-3; D remains unclear. The V end was cut by 6 bases, the J end by 1 base, with 11 bases between. CDR3 length: 14 residues. Germline V CDR1 and CDR2: MNHEY, SVGAGI. The CDR3 here is CASSRSPGTDTQYF. Written as DNA, the CDR3 is TGTGCCAGCAGCCGCAGCCCCGGCACAGATACGCAGTATTTT.

This rearrangement joins TRBV7-9 to TRBJ1-6; D remains ambiguous. The V end was cut by 5 bases, the J end by 10 bases, with 12 bases between. Germline V gives CDR1 SEHNR, CDR2 FQNEAQ (reference sequence). The CDR3 totals 13 residues. The CDR3 DNA is TGTGCCAGCAGCCCTCCGGGGAGATCACCCCTCCACTTT. The encoded protein is CASSPPGRSPLHF.

The chain combines TRBV12-5 with TRBJ2-7; tentative D call: TRBD1 (5 bases). Germline CDR1 is LGHNT and CDR2 is FRNRAP. V lost 2 bases, J lost 4 bases, and 12 bases lay in between. This CDR3 is built from 14 residues. The CDR3 DNA reads as TGTGCTAGTGGTTTGAAGGGGATAACATACGAGCAGTACTTC. Translating it yields CASGLKGITYEQYF.

This chain uses TRBV6-5 with TRBJ1-1; D call uncertain. The germline V and J ends were trimmed by 8 bases and 1 base, with 14 bases remaining between them. The CDR3 runs to 14 residues. CDR1 and CDR2 (germline): MNHEY, SVGAGI. DNA for the CDR3: TGTGCCAGCCTGTCTACGTACCCGAACACTGAAGCTTTCTTT. This sequence encodes CASLSTYPNTEAFF.

The rearrangement links TRBV9 to TRBJ2-1; 9 bases are shared with TRBD2. Germline CDR1 is SGDLS and CDR2 is YYNGEE. V shed 0 bases, J shed 3 bases, and the junction held 7 bases outside the gene matches. The CDR3 runs 17 residues. CDR3 loop: CASSVGNSGGFYNEQFF. The CDR3 DNA follows: TGTGCCAGCAGCGTAGGTAATAGCGGGGGCTTCTACAATGAGCAGTTCTTC.

The chain recombines TRBV6-5 with TRBJ2-2, with D possibly called TRBD1 or TRBD2 (5 bases each). V lost 7 bases and J 0 bases, leaving 12 bases between the germline ends. Germline CDR1 and CDR2: MNHEY and SVGAGI. This CDR3 is built from 15 residues. CDR3 sequence (DNA): TGTGCCAGCATTGGGGGAAAGCCGAACACCGGGGAGCTGTTTTTT. As protein: CASIGGKPNTGELFF.

CDR3 residues: CASSPGSGISPLHF. DNA for the CDR3: TGTGCCAGTAGTCCCGGATCCGGGATTTCACCCCTCCACTTT. The genes are TRBV19 and TRBJ1-6; the D is unclear. Deletions cut 5 bases from V and 9 bases from J, with 14 bases between. Germline assignment: CDR1 LNHDA and CDR2 SQIVND (reference sequence). The CDR3 has 14 residues.